This T cell receptor (beta chain) appears in the sequencing data of a study of T cell responses to AZD1222 COVID-19 vaccine. General study findings and limits: Females made up more of the donors, who were largely white British, and clonal diversity may have come out too low.

This table comes from immunoSEQ multiplex PCR, and its TCRdb copy is limited to in-frame clones, with some not included. The repertoire consists of 130,000 to 150,000 clones, with roughly 92% occurring once and the leading ten covering around 1.5%. This clone has a single count. Its antigen is undetermined. This CDR3 comprises 15 residues. V gave up 4 bases and J gave up 3 bases; unmatched junction bases: 5. Germline assignment: CDR1 SNHLY and CDR2 FYNNEI. The receptor was isolated from an adult in good health. The V gene is TRBV2, the J gene TRBJ1-1; TRBD1 matches 10 bases. The sequenced sample was peripheral blood, obtained on day 0 of AZD1222 vaccination. CDR3 nucleotides: TGTGCCAGCAGTGGAGGGACAGGGGTGGACACTGAAGCTTTCTTT. Translation: CASSGGTGVDTEAFF.